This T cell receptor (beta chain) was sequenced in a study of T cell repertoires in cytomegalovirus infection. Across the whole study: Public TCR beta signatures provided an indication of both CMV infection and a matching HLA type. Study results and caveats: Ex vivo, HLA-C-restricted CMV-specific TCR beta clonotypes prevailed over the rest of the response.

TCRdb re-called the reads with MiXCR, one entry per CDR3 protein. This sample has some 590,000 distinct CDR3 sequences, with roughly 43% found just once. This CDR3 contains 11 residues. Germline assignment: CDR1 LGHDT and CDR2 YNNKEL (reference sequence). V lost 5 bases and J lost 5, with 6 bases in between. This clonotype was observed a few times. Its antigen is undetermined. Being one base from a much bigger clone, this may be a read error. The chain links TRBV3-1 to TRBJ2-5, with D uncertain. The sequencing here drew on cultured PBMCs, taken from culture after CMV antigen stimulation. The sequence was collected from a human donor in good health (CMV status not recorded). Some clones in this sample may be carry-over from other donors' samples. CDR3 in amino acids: CASSTRETQYF. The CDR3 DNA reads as TGTGCCAGCAGCACTCGGGAGACCCAGTACTTC.